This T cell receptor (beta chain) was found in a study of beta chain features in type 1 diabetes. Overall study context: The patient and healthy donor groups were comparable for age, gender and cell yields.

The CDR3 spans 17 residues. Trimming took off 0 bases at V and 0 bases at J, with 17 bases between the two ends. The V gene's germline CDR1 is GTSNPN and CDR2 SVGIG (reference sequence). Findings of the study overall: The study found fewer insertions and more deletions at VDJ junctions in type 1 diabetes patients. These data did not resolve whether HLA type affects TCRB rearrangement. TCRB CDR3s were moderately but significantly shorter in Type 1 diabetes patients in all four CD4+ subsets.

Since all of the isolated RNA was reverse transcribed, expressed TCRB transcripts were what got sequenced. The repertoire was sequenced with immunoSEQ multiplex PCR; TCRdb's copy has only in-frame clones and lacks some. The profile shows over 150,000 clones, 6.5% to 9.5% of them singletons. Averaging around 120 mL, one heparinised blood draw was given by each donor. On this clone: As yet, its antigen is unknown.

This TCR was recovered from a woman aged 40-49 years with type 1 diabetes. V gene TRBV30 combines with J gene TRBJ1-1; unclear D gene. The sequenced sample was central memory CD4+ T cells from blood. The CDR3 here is CAWSVYFGGLMNTEAFF. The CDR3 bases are TGTGCCTGGAGTGTTTATTTCGGCGGACTCATGAACACTGAAGCTTTCTTT.